A single sample gave rise to the 28 T cell receptor beta chains below, sequenced in a study of blood T cell repertoires in COVID-19. Assay used: immunoSEQ multiplex PCR; TCRdb lists only in-frame clones, some missing. The table lists about 270,000 clones, around 86% of them singletons, with about 8.7% in the top ten. The sequenced sample was peripheral blood. The receptors derive from a man in his forties with active or convalescent COVID-19.

The chain couples TRBV6-4 to TRBJ2-1, with 11 positions matching TRBD2. J lost 2 bases, V lost 5 bases, and 2 bases had no gene match. The CDR3 is 15 amino acids. CDR1 is MRHNA, CDR2 SNTAGT, per germline. The CDR3 nucleotides read TGTGCCAGCAGTAGACTAGCGGGAACCTACAATGAGCAGTTCTTC. Its translation is CASSRLAGTYNEQFF.

The genes are TRBV5-4 and TRBJ1-6; no definite D call. Trimming took 1 base from V and 6 from J, leaving 8 bases between them. The CDR3 runs to 14 residues. Germline CDR1 SGHNT, CDR2 YYREEE (reference sequence). The CDR3 sequence: CASSLRERNSPLHF. Written as DNA, the CDR3 is TGTGCCAGCAGCTTGAGGGAGCGTAATTCACCCCTCCACTTT.

The chain is built from TRBV5-5 and TRBJ2-1, with 11 bases aligning to TRBD2. Per germline, CDR1 SGHKS and CDR2 YYEKEE (reference sequence). This CDR3 is 16 amino acids long. The V segment lost 6 bases and the J segment 0 bases; nucleotides outside the gene matches: 5. The DNA of the CDR3 is TGTGCCAGCATCCCCGGGACTAGCGGCTCCTACAATGAGCAGTTCTTC. This encodes CASIPGTSGSYNEQFF.

This rearrangement joins TRBV29-1 to TRBJ1-2; TRBD1 matches at 10 bases. In germline, CDR1 is SQVTM, CDR2 ANQGSEA. After removal of 7 bases from V and 5 bases from J, the junction contained 4 bases not matched to a gene. The CDR3 runs to 12 residues. DNA of the CDR3: TGCAGCGCAGGGACAGGGGCTTATGGCTACACCTTC. It yields the protein CSAGTGAYGYTF.

This chain connects TRBV24-1 to TRBJ2-1, with D maybe TRBD2 (5 bases). CDR3 length: 17 residues. CDR1 and CDR2 from the germline V gene are KGHDR and SFDVKD. Trimming took 5 bases from V and 0 from J, leaving 16 bases between them. CDR3: CATSVKAVQPSYNEQFF. In DNA form, the CDR3 reads TGTGCCACCAGTGTGAAAGCGGTGCAACCCTCCTACAATGAGCAGTTCTTC.

The chain joins TRBV28 to TRBJ1-1; possible D gene TRBD1, 5 bases. Per germline, CDR1 MDHEN and CDR2 SYDVKM. The CDR3 spans 15 residues. V gave up 2 bases and J gave up 3 bases, with 13 bases separating them. DNA for the CDR3: TGTGCCAGCAGTTTAAAGGCAGGGTGGGACACTGAAGCTTTCTTT. Translation: CASSLKAGWDTEAFF. The whole variable domain, filled in from reference TRBV28 and TRBJ1-1, reads DVKVTQSSRYLVKRTGEKVFLECVQDMDHENMFWYRQDPGLGLRLIYFSYDVKMKEKGDIPEGYSVSREKKERFSLILESASTNQTSMYLCASSLKAGWDTEAFFGQGTRLTVV.

The DNA of the CDR3 is TGTGCCAGCAGCGTAGGAGGGGGATCGGGAAACACCATATATTTT. Protein product: CASSVGGGSGNTIYF. V usage is TRBV9 and J usage is TRBJ1-3; tentatively, D is TRBD1 (6 bases). Trimming took off 0 bases at V and 4 bases at J, with 11 bases between the two ends. Germline V CDR1 and CDR2: SGDLS, YYNGEE. This CDR3 contains 15 residues.

The rearrangement joins TRBV3-1 (or the pseudogene TRBV3-2) to TRBJ1-6; D not resolved. Germline V gene sequence: CDR1 LGHDT, CDR2 YNNKEL (reference sequence). The CDR3 spans 15 residues. V lost 0 bases, J lost 10 bases, and 13 bases lay in between. The CDR3 sequence: CASSQDLGAVSPLHF. The CDR3 nucleotides read TGTGCCAGCAGCCAAGATTTAGGAGCAGTGTCACCCCTCCACTTT.

This clone was found a few times. CDR3 in amino acids: CASSGSPYNSPLHF. The CDR3, as DNA: TGTGCCAGCAGCGGGAGTCCCTATAATTCACCCCTCCACTTT. V gene TRBV9 combines with J gene TRBJ1-6; no clear D gene. The germline CDR1 and CDR2 sequences are SGDLS and YYNGEE. V lost 3 bases and J lost 2, with 6 bases in between. This CDR3 region has 14 residues. Supplemented by reference TRBV9 and TRBJ1-6, the full variable domain reads DSGVTQTPKHLITATGQRVTLRCSPRSGDLSVYWYQQSLDQGLQFLIQYYNGEERAKGNILERFSAQQFPDLHSELNLSSLELGDSALYFCASSGSPYNSPLHFGNGTRLTVT.

The V gene is TRBV10-3, the J gene TRBJ1-2; D possibly corresponds to TRBD1 (6 bases). V lost 9 bases to trimming and J lost 8 bases, with 16 bases between them. Germline CDR1 ENHRY, CDR2 SYGVKD. CDR3 length: 12 residues. The DNA of the CDR3 is TGTGCCATAGGACAGCCACCTGAGGGCTACACCTTC. This encodes CAIGQPPEGYTF.

This chain connects TRBV2 to TRBJ2-1; D might be TRBD2 (6 bases). The CDR3 covers 15 residues. Germline V lookup: CDR1 SNHLY, CDR2 FYNNEI. With 7 bases removed from V and 9 bases from J, the gap between germline ends came to 22 bases. The CDR3 bases are TGTGCCAGCACTGCCCGGCTAGTTTCGCGGGGTGAGCAGTTCTTC. Translating it yields CASTARLVSRGEQFF.

The chain carries TRBV7-6 and TRBJ2-5; 11 nucleotides agree with TRBD1. V shed 3 bases, J shed 4 bases, and the junction held 7 bases outside the gene matches. The CDR3 runs to 16 residues. Looked up from germline, CDR1 is SGHVS and CDR2 is FNYEAQ. As DNA, the CDR3 is TGTGCCAGCAGCTTTTTTGGGGACAGGGGGATAGAGACCCAGTACTTC. Translated: CASSFFGDRGIETQYF.

The V gene is TRBV29-1, the J gene TRBJ2-5; the match to TRBD1 covers 7 bases. The CDR3 runs 14 residues. V lost 5 bases to trimming and J lost 1 base; unmatched junction nucleotides: 7. The germline V gene has CDR1 SQVTM and CDR2 ANQGSEA. In nucleotides, the CDR3 is TGCAGCGTTTTTCCACGGGACAGCCAAGAGACCCAGTACTTC. This gives the protein CSVFPRDSQETQYF.

This CDR3 reads CASTLTGGNEKLFF. As DNA, the CDR3 is TGTGCCAGCACCCTAACAGGGGGTAATGAAAAACTGTTTTTT. The chain carries TRBV2 and TRBJ1-4; 8 bases fit TRBD1. Losses at the gene ends were 7 bases for V and 4 bases for J; bases not matched to a gene: 5. Germline V gene data show CDR1 as SNHLY and CDR2 as FYNNEI. The CDR3 is made up of 14 amino acids.

V usage is TRBV14 and J usage is TRBJ2-7; possibly TRBD1 for D (6 bases). The germline V gene has CDR1 SGHDN and CDR2 FVKESK. The CDR3 is made up of 14 amino acids. Trimming stripped 5 bases from V and 5 bases from J, with 16 bases between. CDR3: CASSSLSHRDEQYF. The CDR3 DNA is TGTGCCAGCAGCAGCCTATCCCACAGGGACGAGCAGTACTTC. The whole variable domain, filled in from reference TRBV14 and TRBJ2-7, reads EAGVTQFPSHSVIEKGQTVTLRCDPISGHDNLYWYRRVMGKEIKFLLHFVKESKQDESGMPNNRFLAERTGGTYSTLKVQPAELEDSGVYFCASSSLSHRDEQYFGPGTRLTVT.

The gene calls are TRBV7-8 and TRBJ2-7, with 9 bases that match TRBD2. Germline CDR1 reads SGHVS; CDR2 reads FQNEAQ. V was pared by 1 base and J by 9 bases, with 13 bases of the junction left unmatched. The CDR3 is made up of 16 amino acids. The CDR3, as DNA: TGTGCCAGCAGCTTAGTCGTAGCGGGAGTGATCAACGGGCAGTACTTC. It encodes CASSLVVAGVINGQYF.

This clone has just one count. The same CDR3 can be traced to other DNA sequences in this sample. The rearrangement links TRBV29-1 to TRBJ2-5; 8 nucleotides align to TRBD1. Trimming cost V 4 bases and J 2 bases; bases outside gene matches: 0. The CDR3 runs 12 residues. Germline loops: CDR1 SQVTM, CDR2 ANQGSEA. The CDR3 loop reads CSVGQGQETQYF. The CDR3 bases are TGCAGCGTTGGACAGGGGCAAGAGACCCAGTACTTC.

The V gene is TRBV27, the J gene TRBJ1-2; perhaps TRBD1 as D (6 bases). The CDR3 has 14 residues. The V and J ends lost 4 bases and 3 bases respectively, with 12 bases between them. CDR1 is MNHEY and CDR2 is SMNVEV in the germline V gene (reference sequence). The CDR3 sequence: CASSSPGDYYGYTF. CDR3 bases: TGTGCCAGCAGTTCCCCAGGGGATTACTATGGCTACACCTTC.

The chain recombines TRBV20-1 with TRBJ1-4; no clear D gene. CDR1 DFQATT and CDR2 SNEGSKA come from the germline V gene (reference sequence). The CDR3 totals 11 residues. V was shortened by 3 bases and J by 12 bases, with 11 bases between the two germline ends. This CDR3 reads CSASGREELFF. In nucleotides, the CDR3 is TGCAGTGCTAGTGGTCGGGAGGAACTGTTTTTT.

J is TRBJ2-7 and V is TRBV19; D may be TRBD2 (6 bases). This CDR3 has 15 residues. V shed 5 bases and J shed 6 bases, with 20 bases lying between them. Germline assignment: CDR1 LNHDA and CDR2 SQIVND (reference sequence). CDR3 protein: CASSGTGTGLFEQYF. DNA for the CDR3: TGTGCCAGTAGTGGGACCGGGACTGGCCTTTTCGAGCAGTACTTC. Variable domain in full (rest from reference TRBV19 and TRBJ2-7): DGGITQSPKYLFRKEGQNVTLSCEQNLNHDAMYWYRQDPGQGLRLIYYSQIVNDFQKGDIAEGYSVSREKKESFPLTVTSAQKNPTAFYLCASSGTGTGLFEQYFGPGTRLTVT.

Of note for this clone: One junction end does not reproduce the germline sequence, and a read error may be involved. This sequence joins TRBV6-5 and TRBJ2-5; tentative D call: TRBD1 (6 bases). Germline loops: CDR1 MNHEY, CDR2 SVGAGI. This CDR3 comprises 11 residues. The CDR3 protein is CDLQGEETQYF. CDR3 nucleotides: TGCGATCTACAGGGAGAGGAGACCCAGTACTTC.

The V call is TRBV5-5, the J call TRBJ1-1, with a possible D match to TRBD1 (6 bases). CDR3 length: 15 residues. CDR1 and CDR2 from the germline V gene are SGHKS and YYEKEE (reference sequence). V was shortened by 1 base and J by 5 bases, with 15 bases between the two germline ends. CDR3 in amino acids: CASSLSWGGGTEAFF. Written as DNA, the CDR3 is TGTGCCAGCAGCTTGTCTTGGGGAGGGGGGACTGAAGCTTTCTTT.

This sequence joins TRBV28 and TRBJ1-6; D perhaps matches TRBD1 (5 bases). Germline loops: CDR1 MDHEN, CDR2 SYDVKM. This CDR3 has 15 residues. The ends were cut back, 6 bases at V and 7 bases at J, with 16 bases in the middle. Here the CDR3 DNA reads TGTGCCAGCAGGGTCCCCGGCAGGGTAAATTCACCCCTCCACTTT. This encodes CASRVPGRVNSPLHF.

V and J are TRBV7-2 and TRBJ2-3, with TRBD2 matching 8 bases. V lost 5 bases to trimming and J lost 5 bases; unmatched junction nucleotides: 9. The germline V gene encodes CDR1 SGHTA and CDR2 FQGNSA. The CDR3 extends over 15 amino acids. The CDR3 DNA reads TGTGCCAGCAGCCCCGACGGGACTAGAATAGATACGCAGTATTTT. Translation: CASSPDGTRIDTQYF.

Worth noting for this clone: Other DNA sequences in this sample translate to the same CDR3. The chain employs TRBV2 and TRBJ1-5; the D gene is possibly TRBD1 (6 bases). With 6 bases removed from V and 6 bases from J, the gap between germline ends came to 9 bases. The CDR3 loop spans 12 amino acids. The germline V gene has CDR1 SNHLY and CDR2 FYNNEI. The CDR3 protein is CASRDSRQPQHF. Written as DNA, the CDR3 is TGTGCCAGCAGGGACAGTCGTCAGCCCCAGCATTTT.

V and J are TRBV2 and TRBJ2-1; D may be TRBD1 (6 bases). The CDR3 is 14 residues long. The V gene's germline CDR1 is SNHLY and CDR2 FYNNEI. Trimming stripped 7 bases from V and 4 bases from J, with 14 bases between. The CDR3 region has the DNA TGTGCCAGCAAGGGGGACATTACTTACAATGAGCAGTTCTTC. It translates to CASKGDITYNEQFF. Looking up the rest from reference TRBV2 and TRBJ2-1 gives the full variable domain: EPEVTQTPSHQVTQMGQEVILRCVPISNHLYFYWYRQILGQKVEFLVSFYNNEISEKSEIFDDQFSVERPDGSNFTLKIRSTKLEDSAMYFCASKGDITYNEQFFGPGTRLTVL.

V is TRBV19 and J is TRBJ2-2; D unresolved. CDR1 is LNHDA, CDR2 SQIVND, per germline (reference sequence). Trimming removed 7 bases from V and 0 bases from J, with 18 bases in between. This CDR3 has 17 amino acids. CDR3 in DNA: TGTGCCAGTACCCACCAGGCCCAGTCCGCGAACACCGGGGAGCTGTTTTTT. The encoded protein is CASTHQAQSANTGELFF.

The chain links TRBV11-2 to TRBJ1-1; no reliable D call. The CDR3 has 15 amino acids. The V gene's germline CDR1 is SGHAT and CDR2 FQNNGV. V gave up 2 bases and J gave up 3 bases, with 13 bases separating them. For the CDR3, the DNA is TGTGCCAGCAGCTTACGCCTGGGGAGGGACACTGAAGCTTTCTTT. As protein: CASSLRLGRDTEAFF.